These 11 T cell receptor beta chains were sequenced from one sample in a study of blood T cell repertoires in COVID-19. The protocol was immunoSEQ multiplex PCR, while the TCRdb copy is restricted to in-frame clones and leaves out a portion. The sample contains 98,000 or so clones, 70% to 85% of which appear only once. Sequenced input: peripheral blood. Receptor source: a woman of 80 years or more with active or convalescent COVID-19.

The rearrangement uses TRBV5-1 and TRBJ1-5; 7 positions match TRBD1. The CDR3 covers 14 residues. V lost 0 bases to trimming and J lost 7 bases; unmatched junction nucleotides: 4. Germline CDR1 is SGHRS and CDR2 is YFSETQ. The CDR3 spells CASSLAGGGQPQHF. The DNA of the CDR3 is TGCGCCAGCAGCTTGGCAGGGGGTGGGCAGCCCCAGCATTTT.

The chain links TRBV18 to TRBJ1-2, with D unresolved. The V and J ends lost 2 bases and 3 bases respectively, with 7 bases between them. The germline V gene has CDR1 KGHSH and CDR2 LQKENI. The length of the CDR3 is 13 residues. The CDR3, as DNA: TGTGCCAGCTCACCAAGCCAGGACTATGGCTACACCTTC. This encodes CASSPSQDYGYTF.

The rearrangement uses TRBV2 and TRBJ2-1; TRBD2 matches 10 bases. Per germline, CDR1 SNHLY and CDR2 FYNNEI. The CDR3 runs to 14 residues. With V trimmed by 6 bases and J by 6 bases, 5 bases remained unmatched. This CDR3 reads CASRASSGSNEQFF. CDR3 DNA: TGTGCCAGCAGAGCCTCTAGCGGGAGCAATGAGCAGTTCTTC. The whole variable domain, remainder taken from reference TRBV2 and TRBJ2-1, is EPEVTQTPSHQVTQMGQEVILRCVPISNHLYFYWYRQILGQKVEFLVSFYNNEISEKSEIFDDQFSVERPDGSNFTLKIRSTKLEDSAMYFCASRASSGSNEQFFGPGTRLTVL.

In DNA, the CDR3 is TGCGCCAGCAGCTTGGTGGGGGGGTTTACCACAGATACGCAGTATTTT. Residues: CASSLVGGFTTDTQYF. The chain links TRBV5-1 to TRBJ2-3, with 7 bases aligning to TRBD2. Germline-derived CDR1 and CDR2 are SGHRS and YFSETQ. The length of the CDR3 is 16 residues. The V segment lost 0 bases and the J segment 2 bases; nucleotides outside the gene matches: 6.

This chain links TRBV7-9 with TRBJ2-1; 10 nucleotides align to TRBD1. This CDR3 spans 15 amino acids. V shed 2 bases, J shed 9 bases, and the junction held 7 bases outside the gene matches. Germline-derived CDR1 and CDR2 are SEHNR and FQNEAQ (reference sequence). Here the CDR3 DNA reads TGTGCCAGCAGCTTAATTGGGACAGGGGCTACTGAGCAGTTCTTC. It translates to CASSLIGTGATEQFF. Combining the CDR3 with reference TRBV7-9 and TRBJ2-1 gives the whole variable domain DTGVSQNPRHKITKRGQNVTFRCDPISEHNRLYWYRQTLGQGPEFLTYFQNEAQLEKSRLLSDRFSAERPKGSFSTLEIQRTEQGDSAMYLCASSLIGTGATEQFFGPGTRLTVL.

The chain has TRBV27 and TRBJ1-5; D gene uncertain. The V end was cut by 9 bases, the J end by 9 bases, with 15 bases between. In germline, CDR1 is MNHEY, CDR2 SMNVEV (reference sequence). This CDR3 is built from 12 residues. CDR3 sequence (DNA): TGTGCCAGTAATGGCCGGGTGGGGCCCCAGCATTTT. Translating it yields CASNGRVGPQHF.

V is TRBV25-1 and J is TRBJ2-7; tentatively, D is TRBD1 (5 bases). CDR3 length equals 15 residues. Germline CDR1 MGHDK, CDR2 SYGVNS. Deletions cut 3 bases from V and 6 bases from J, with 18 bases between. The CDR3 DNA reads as TGTGCCAGCAGTGATGGTCCCGGCAGGGCTTTCGAGCAGTACTTC. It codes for CASSDGPGRAFEQYF.

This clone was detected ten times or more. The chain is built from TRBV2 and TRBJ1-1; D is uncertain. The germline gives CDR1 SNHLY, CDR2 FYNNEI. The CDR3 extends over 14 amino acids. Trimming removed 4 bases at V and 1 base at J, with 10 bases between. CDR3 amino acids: CASSVFTRNTEAFF. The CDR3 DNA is TGTGCCAGCAGTGTTTTCACTAGGAACACTGAAGCTTTCTTT. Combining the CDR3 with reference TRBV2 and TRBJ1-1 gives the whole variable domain EPEVTQTPSHQVTQMGQEVILRCVPISNHLYFYWYRQILGQKVEFLVSFYNNEISEKSEIFDDQFSVERPDGSNFTLKIRSTKLEDSAMYFCASSVFTRNTEAFFGQGTRLTVV.

This chain's CDR3 is CASNPSGREDQPQHF. The CDR3 DNA follows: TGTGCCAGCAACCCTTCGGGGAGGGAAGATCAGCCCCAGCATTTT. The genes are TRBV9 and TRBJ1-5, with no clear D. This CDR3 has 15 amino acids. From germline, CDR1 is SGDLS and CDR2 YYNGEE. V lost 6 bases and J 5 bases, leaving 18 bases between the germline ends.

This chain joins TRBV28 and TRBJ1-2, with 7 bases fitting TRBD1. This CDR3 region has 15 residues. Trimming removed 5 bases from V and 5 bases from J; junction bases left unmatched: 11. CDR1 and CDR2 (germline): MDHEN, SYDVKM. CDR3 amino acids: CASSAPTGNEYGYTF. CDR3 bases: TGTGCCAGCAGTGCCCCGACAGGGAACGAGTATGGCTACACCTTC.

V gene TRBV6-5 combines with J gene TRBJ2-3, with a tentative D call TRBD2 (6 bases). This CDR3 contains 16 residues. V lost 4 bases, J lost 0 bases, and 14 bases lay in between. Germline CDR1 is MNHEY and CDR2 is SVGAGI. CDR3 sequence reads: CASSFSTRGSTDTQYF. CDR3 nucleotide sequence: TGTGCCAGCAGTTTTTCCACGCGGGGTAGCACAGATACGCAGTATTTT.